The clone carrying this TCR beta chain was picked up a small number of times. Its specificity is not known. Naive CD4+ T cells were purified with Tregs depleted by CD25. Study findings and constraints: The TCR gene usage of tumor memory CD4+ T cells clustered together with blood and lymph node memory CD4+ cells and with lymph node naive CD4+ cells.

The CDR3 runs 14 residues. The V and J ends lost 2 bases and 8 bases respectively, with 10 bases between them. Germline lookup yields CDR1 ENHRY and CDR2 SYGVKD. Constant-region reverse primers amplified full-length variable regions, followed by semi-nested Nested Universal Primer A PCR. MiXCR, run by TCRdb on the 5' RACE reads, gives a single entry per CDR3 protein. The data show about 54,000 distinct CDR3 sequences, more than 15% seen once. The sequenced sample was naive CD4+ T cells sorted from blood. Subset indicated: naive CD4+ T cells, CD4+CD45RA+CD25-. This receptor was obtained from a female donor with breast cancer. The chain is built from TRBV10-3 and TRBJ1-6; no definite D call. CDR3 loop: CAISERGGDSPLHF. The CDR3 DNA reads TGTGCCATCAGTGAGCGGGGTGGGGATTCACCCCTCCACTTT.